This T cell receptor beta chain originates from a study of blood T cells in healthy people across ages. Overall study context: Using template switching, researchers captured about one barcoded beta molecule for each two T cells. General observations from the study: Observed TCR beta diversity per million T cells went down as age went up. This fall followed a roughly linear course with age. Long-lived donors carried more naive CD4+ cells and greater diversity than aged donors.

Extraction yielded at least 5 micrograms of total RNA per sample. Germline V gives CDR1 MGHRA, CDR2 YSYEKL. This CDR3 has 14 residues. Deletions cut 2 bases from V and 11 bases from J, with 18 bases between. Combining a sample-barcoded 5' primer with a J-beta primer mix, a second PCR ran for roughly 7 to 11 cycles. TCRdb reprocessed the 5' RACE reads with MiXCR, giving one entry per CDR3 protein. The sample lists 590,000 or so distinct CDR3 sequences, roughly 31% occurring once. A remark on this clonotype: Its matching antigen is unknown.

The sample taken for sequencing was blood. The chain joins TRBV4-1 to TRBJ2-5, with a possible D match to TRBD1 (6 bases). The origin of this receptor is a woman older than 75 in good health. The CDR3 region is CASSQPVDRNEQYF. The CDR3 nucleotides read TGCGCCAGCAGCCAACCAGTTGACAGGAATGAGCAGTACTTC.